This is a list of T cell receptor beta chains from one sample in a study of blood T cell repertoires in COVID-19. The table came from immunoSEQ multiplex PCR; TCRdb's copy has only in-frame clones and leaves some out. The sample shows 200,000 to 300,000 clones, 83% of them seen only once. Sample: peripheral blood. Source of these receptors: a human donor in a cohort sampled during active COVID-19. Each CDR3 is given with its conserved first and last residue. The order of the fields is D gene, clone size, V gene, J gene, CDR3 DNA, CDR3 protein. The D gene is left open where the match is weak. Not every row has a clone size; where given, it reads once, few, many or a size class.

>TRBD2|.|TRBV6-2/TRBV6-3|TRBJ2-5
TGTGCCAGCAGCCCGACTAGCGGGGGTCAAGAGACCCAGTACTTC
CASSPTSGGQETQYF
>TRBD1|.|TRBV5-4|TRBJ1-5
TGTGCCAGCAGCCTGGACAGGGAAGAAAAGGCCCAGCATTTT
CASSLDREEKAQHF
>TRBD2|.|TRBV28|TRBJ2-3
TGTGCCAGCAGTTTCGATAAGGGCGGGAGAAGCACAGATACGCAGTATTTT
CASSFDKGGRSTDTQYF
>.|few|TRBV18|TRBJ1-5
TGTGCCAGCTCGCTTACCACGGGAGAGAATCAGCCCCAGCATTTT
CASSLTTGENQPQHF
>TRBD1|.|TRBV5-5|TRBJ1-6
TGTGCCAGCAGCTCAGACAGGGAGTATTCACCCCTCCACTTT
CASSSDREYSPLHF
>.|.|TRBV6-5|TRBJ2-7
TGTGCCAGCAGTTACTTCCAGGGAAACTACGAGCAGTACTTC
CASSYFQGNYEQYF
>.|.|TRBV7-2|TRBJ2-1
TGTGCCAGCAGACCCGAAGCGGGTGCGGGCTACAATGAGCAGTTCTTC
CASRPEAGAGYNEQFF
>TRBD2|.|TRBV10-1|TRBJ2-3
TGCGCCAGCAGTTATAGCGGGGGTAGCACAGATACGCAGTATTTT
CASSYSGGSTDTQYF
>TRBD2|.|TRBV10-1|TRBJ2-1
TGCGCCAGCAGTGACGGGACTACCCTCGGCGATGAGCAGTTCTTC
CASSDGTTLGDEQFF
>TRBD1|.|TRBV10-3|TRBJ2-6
TGTGCCATCGAAACAAACAGGGGCATCTCTGGGGCCAACGTCCTGACTTTC
CAIETNRGISGANVLTF
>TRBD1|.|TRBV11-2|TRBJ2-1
TGTGCCAGCAGCTCCCGACAGGGATCGGGGCATGAGCAGTTCTTC
CASSSRQGSGHEQFF
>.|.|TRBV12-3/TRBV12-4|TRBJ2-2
TGTGCCAGCAGTCCGGACACCCGGGAGCTGTTTTTT
CASSPDTRELFF
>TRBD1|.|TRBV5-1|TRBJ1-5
TGCGCCAGCAGCTTGGGACAGGGTGGAGATCAGCCCCAGCATTTT
CASSLGQGGDQPQHF
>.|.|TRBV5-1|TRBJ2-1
TGCGCCAGCCAATGGGGGACTTCCTACAATGAGCAGTTCTTC
CASQWGTSYNEQFF
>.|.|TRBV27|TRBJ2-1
TGTGCCAGCAGTTTATCGGGAGCTTCGTCCTACAATGAGCAGTTCTTC
CASSLSGASSYNEQFF
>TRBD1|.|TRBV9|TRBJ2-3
TGTGCCAGCAGCGTAACCAGGGGGGATACGCAGTATTTT
CASSVTRGDTQYF
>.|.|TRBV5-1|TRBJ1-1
TGCGCCAGCAGCTTCGCAGAGAACACTGAAGCTTTCTTT
CASSFAENTEAFF
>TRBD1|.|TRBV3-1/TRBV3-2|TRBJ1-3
TGTGCCAGCAGCCAAGATCGGGACAGCGGAAACACCATATATTTT
CASSQDRDSGNTIYF
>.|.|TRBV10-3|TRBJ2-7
TGTGCCATCAGAAAGGAGCCCTACGAGCAGTACTTC
CAIRKEPYEQYF
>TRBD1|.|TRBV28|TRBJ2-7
TGTGCCAGCAGTAACGCTCCGTTCCAGGGGGCCTACGAGCAGTACTTC
CASSNAPFQGAYEQYF
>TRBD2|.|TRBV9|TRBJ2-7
TGTGCCAGCAGCGTAGCAGCGGGAGGGCATTACGAGCAGTACTTC
CASSVAAGGHYEQYF
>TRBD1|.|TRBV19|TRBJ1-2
TGTGCCAGTAGTATAAACTCCGGGACAGGGGACTATGGCTACACCTTC
CASSINSGTGDYGYTF
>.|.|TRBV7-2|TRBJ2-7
TGTGCCAGCAGCTTTCAGGGGGGTCCCTTCTACGAGCAGTACTTC
CASSFQGGPFYEQYF
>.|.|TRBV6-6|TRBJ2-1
TGTGCCAGCAGTTACTACAGATACAATGAGCAGTTCTTC
CASSYYRYNEQFF
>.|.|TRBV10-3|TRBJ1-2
TGTGCCATCAGTGAGTCGATCGCGGACTTGGGAGGCTACACCTTC
CAISESIADLGGYTF
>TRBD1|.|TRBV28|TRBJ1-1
TGTGCCAGCAGTTCAGCACAGGGGGACACTGAAGCTTTCTTT
CASSSAQGDTEAFF
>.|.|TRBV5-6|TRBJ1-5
TGTGCCAGCAGCTTTGGTCGCAGAAATCAGCCCCAGCATTTT
CASSFGRRNQPQHF
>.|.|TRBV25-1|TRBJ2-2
TGTGCCAGCAGTGAATATGGAGCTAGCGTTACCGGGGAGCTGTTTTTT
CASSEYGASVTGELFF
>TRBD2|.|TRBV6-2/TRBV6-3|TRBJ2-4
TGTGCCAGCAGTTACTCGACTAGCGGGATAAACATTCAGTACTTC
CASSYSTSGINIQYF
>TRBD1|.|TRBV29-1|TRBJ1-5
TGCAGCGTTAAGGTAGCAGGGGGTCCCAATCAGCCCCAGCATTTT
CSVKVAGGPNQPQHF
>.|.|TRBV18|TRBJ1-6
TGTGCCAGCTCACCTCCAGGCTTCGATAATTCACCCCTCCACTTT
CASSPPGFDNSPLHF
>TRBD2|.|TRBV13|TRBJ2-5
TGTGCCAGCAGCTCCTGGACTAGCGACCAAGAGACCCAGTACTTC
CASSSWTSDQETQYF
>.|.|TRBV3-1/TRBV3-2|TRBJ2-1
TGTGCCAGCGCCAATATCGGGGGAGAGCAGTTCTTC
CASANIGGEQFF
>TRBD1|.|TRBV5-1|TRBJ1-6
TGCGCCACCCGTAGGGGACAGGGGAATTCACCCCTCCACTTT
CATRRGQGNSPLHF
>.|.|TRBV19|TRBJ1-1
TGTGCCAGTAGTTTTTCGGACAGTGTTAGCACTGAAGCTTTCTTT
CASSFSDSVSTEAFF
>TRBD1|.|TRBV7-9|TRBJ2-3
TGTGCCAGCAGCTTACAGGGGGCCACAGATACGCAGTATTTT
CASSLQGATDTQYF
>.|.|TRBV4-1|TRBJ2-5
TGCGCCAGCAGCCAACTCCAGGGTGGAGAGACCCAGTACTTC
CASSQLQGGETQYF
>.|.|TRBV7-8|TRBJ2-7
TGTGCCAGCAGCTTTAGGGGGGAGCAGTACTTC
CASSFRGEQYF
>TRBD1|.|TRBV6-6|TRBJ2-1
TGTGCCAGCAGGTCCGGGACAGGGGATGAGCAGTTCTTC
CASRSGTGDEQFF
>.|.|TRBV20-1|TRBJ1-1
TGCAGTGCTAGATTGGAGGCTGAAGCTTTCTTT
CSARLEAEAFF
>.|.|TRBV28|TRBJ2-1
TGTGCCAGCAGTTTATACTCAGGACTGAGATCGAATGAGCAGTTCTTC
CASSLYSGLRSNEQFF
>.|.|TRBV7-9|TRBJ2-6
TGTGCCAGCAGTGAATATCCTACTAGCTCTGGGGCCAACGTCCTGACTTTC
CASSEYPTSSGANVLTF
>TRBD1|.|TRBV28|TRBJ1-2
TGTGCCAGCTCCCTGCGGGGCAGGGGGAACCCGGTGTATGGCTACACCTTC
CASSLRGRGNPVYGYTF
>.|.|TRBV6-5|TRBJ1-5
TGTGCCAGCGTTCCGGGACACAGCAATCAGCCCCAGCATTTT
CASVPGHSNQPQHF
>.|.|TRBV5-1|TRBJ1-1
TGCGCCAGCAGCAGGGAGGCAGGGACGTCTGAAGCTTTCTTT
CASSREAGTSEAFF
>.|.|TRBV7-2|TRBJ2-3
TGTGCCAGCAGTATGACAGGCTCTAGCACAGATACGCAGTATTTT
CASSMTGSSTDTQYF
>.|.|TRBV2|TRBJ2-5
TGTGCCAGCAGTGATACTAGCAGAACCCAAGAGACCCAGTACTTC
CASSDTSRTQETQYF
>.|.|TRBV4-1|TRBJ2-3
TGCGCCAGCAGCCAAGGGGCCCGGGGGAAAAGGGCAGATACGCAGTATTTT
CASSQGARGKRADTQYF
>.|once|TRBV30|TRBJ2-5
TGTGCCTGGAGTACTACGGGCCAAGAGACCCAGTACTTC
CAWSTTGQETQYF
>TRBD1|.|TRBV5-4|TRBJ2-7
TGTGCCAGCAGCACCGGGACAGGGGGCCTCTACGAGCAGTACTTC
CASSTGTGGLYEQYF
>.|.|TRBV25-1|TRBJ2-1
TGTGCCAGCAGTGAAGTAGTACGCTCCGAGCAGTTCTTC
CASSEVVRSEQFF